These T cell receptor beta chains were read from a single sample in a study of Tregs in tolerant kidney transplant recipients. Profiling relied on immunoSEQ multiplex PCR, and the TCRdb table lists in-frame clones only, not all of them. The table has tens of thousands of clones, about 91% seen once. The material sequenced was Tregs from blood, taken before the transplant. The receptors here all came from a human donor who received a combined kidney and bone marrow transplant. Each CDR3 is given without its conserved first and last residue. Fields, in order: D gene, V gene, J gene, CDR3 protein. D genes are given only for firm matches.

TRBD2	TRBV5-1	TRBJ2-1	ASSHVPGLAGNEQF
TRBD2	TRBV9	TRBJ2-1	ASSYSGSWHNEQF
.	TRBV11-2	TRBJ2-1	ASSSPSNEQF
.	TRBV6-1	TRBJ2-5	ASREEETQY
TRBD1	TRBV5-4	TRBJ2-7	ASSRAGQVLYEQY
TRBD1	TRBV7-2	TRBJ1-4	ASSPDRGQGLF
TRBD2	TRBV6-1	TRBJ2-5	ASSEPGGSVRAQY
.	TRBV7-9	TRBJ2-5	ASSSLLTPTLGETQY
.	TRBV9	TRBJ1-6	ASSVESDNSPLH
TRBD2	TRBV6-6	TRBJ2-1	ASSKRESVYNEQF
.	TRBV7-3	TRBJ2-2	ASSPSALNTGELF
TRBD1	TRBV28	TRBJ1-2	ASTEGSGQGSWRGYT
.	TRBV9	TRBJ1-4	ASSVSTTNEKLF
TRBD2	TRBV9	TRBJ2-3	ASSVGSFAGDGTDTQY
.	TRBV28	TRBJ1-5	ASSLLGGLSVH
TRBD2	TRBV28	TRBJ2-3	ASSFALAGGLDTQY
TRBD1	TRBV5-4	TRBJ2-5	ASSFGQGETQY
.	TRBV7-2	TRBJ2-3	ASSLQPDARTDTQY
.	TRBV7-9	TRBJ2-1	ASSLDVNEQF
.	TRBV6-6	TRBJ2-2	ASRTTNTGELF
.	TRBV9	TRBJ1-3	ASSVDGNTIY
TRBD1	TRBV5-4	TRBJ1-2	ASSLDSGGNYGYT
.	TRBV27	TRBJ1-4	ASSFGRALSNEKLF
.	TRBV30	TRBJ1-5	AWSRRRVSNQPQH
.	TRBV20-1	TRBJ1-5	SAGEQPQH